The clone carrying this T cell receptor beta chain showed up just once. What it binds is unknown. Primers included in the PCR were 60 Vbeta and 13 Jbeta primers. The protocol was immunoSEQ multiplex PCR, while the TCRdb copy is restricted to in-frame clones and leaves out a portion. Of around 100,000 clones listed, approximately 70% are singletons. This record comes from a study of cytomegalovirus exposure and HLA in healthy donors. Whole-study results and caveats: Roughly even sequencing depth across donors was the assumption behind the presence/absence analyses. A likely sequencing artifact accounted for one observed cluster of highly shared sequence variants. Under in vitro conditions, a few CMV-associated chains were confirmed as specific for CMV antigens.

The germline CDR1 and CDR2 sequences are LNHDA and SQIVND (reference sequence). The CDR3 is 17 residues long. The V segment lost 5 bases and the J segment 3 bases; nucleotides outside the gene matches: 6. V usage is TRBV19 and J usage is TRBJ2-6, with 11 bases aligning to TRBD1. The specimen was PBMCs. This clonotype was obtained from a man aged 25-45 years in good health and CMV-seropositive. The CDR3 coding sequence is TGTGCCAGTAGTGACCGGGACAGGGGGGATGGGGCCAACGTCCTGACTTTC. It specifies CASSDRDRGDGANVLTF.